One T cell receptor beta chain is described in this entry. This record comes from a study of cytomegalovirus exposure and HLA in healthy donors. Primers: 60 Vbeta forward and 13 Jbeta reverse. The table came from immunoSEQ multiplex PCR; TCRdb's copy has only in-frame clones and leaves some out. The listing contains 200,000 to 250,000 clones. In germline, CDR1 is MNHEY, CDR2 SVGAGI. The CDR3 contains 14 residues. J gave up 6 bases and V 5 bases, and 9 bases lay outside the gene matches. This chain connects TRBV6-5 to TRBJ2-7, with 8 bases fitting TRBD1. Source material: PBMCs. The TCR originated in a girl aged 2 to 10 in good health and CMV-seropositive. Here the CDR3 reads CASSNLRQGSEQYF. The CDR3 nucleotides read TGTGCCAGCAGTAACCTTCGACAGGGGAGCGAGCAGTACTTC.